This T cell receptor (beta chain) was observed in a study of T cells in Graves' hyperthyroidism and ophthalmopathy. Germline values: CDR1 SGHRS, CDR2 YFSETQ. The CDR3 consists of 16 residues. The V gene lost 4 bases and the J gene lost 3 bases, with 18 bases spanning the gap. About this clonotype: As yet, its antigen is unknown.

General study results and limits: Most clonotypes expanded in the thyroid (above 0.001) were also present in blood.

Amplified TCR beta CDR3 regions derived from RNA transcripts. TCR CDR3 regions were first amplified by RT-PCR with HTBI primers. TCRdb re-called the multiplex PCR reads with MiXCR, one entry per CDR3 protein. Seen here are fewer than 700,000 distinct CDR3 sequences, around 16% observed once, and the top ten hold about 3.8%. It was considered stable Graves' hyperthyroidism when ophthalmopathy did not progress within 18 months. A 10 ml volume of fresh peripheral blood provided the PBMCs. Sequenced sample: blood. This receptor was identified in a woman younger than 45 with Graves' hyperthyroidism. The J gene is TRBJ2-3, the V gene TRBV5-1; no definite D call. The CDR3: CASSADLRELTDTQYF. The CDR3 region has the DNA TGCGCCAGCAGCGCCGACTTAAGGGAATTAACAGATACGCAGTATTTT.